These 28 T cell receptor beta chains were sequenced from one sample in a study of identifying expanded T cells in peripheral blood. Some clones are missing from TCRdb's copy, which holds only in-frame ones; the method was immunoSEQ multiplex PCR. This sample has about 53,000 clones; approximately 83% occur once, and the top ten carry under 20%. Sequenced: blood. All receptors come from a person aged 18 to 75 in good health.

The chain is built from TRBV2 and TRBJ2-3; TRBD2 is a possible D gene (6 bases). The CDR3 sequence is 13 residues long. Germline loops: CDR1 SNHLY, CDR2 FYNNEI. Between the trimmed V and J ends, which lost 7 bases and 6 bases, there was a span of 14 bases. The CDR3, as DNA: TGTGCCAGCACCGGAAGGGCGGGGGATACGCAGTATTTT. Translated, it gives CASTGRAGDTQYF.

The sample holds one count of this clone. The CDR3 is CSASFRDEQYF. CDR3 DNA: TGCAGTGCTAGTTTTAGGGACGAGCAGTACTTC. The chain combines TRBV20-1 with TRBJ2-7; D gene unclear. The CDR3 spans 11 residues. CDR1 and CDR2 from the germline V gene are DFQATT and SNEGSKA (reference sequence). Deletions cut 3 bases from V and 5 bases from J, with 8 bases between.

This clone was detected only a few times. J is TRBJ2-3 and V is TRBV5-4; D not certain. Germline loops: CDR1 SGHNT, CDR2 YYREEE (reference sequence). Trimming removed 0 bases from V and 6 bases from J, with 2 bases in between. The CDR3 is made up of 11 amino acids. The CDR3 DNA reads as TGTGCCAGCAGCTTGGCGGATACGCAGTATTTT. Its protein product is CASSLADTQYF.

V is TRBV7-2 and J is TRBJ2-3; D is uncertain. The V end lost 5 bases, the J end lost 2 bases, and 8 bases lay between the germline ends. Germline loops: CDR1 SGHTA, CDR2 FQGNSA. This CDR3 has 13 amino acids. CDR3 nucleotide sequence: TGTGCCAGCAGCCCCATGACCACAGATACGCAGTATTTT. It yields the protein CASSPMTTDTQYF.

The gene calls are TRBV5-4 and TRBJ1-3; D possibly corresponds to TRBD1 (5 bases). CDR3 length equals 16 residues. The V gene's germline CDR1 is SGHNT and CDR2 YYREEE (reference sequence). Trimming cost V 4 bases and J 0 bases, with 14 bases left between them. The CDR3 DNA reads TGTGCCAGCAGCCGACGGGACTTAGCCTCTGGAAACACCATATATTTT. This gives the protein CASSRRDLASGNTIYF.

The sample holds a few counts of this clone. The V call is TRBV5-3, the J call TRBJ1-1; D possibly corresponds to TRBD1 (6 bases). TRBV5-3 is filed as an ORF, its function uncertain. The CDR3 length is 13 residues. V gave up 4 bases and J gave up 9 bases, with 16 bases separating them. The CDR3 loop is CARSTAGQHKAFF. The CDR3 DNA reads TGTGCCAGAAGCACAGCCGGACAGCACAAAGCTTTCTTT.

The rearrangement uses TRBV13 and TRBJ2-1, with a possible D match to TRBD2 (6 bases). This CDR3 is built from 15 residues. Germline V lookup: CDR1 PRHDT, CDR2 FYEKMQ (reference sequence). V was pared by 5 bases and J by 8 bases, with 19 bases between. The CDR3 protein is CASSLRTITRDEQFF. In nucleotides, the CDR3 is TGTGCCAGCAGCCTTCGGACTATCACTCGAGATGAGCAGTTCTTC.

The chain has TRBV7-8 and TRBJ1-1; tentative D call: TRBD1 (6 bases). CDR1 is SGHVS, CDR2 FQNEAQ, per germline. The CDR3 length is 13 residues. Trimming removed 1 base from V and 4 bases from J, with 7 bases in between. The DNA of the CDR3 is TGTGCCAGCAGCTTAGGGGGGCCCACTGAAGCTTTCTTT. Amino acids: CASSLGGPTEAFF.

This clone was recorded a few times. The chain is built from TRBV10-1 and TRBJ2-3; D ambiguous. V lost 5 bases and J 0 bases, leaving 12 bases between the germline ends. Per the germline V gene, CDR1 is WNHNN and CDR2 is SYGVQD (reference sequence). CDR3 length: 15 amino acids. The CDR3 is CASSLDISSTDTQYF. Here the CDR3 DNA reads TGCGCCAGCAGTCTCGACATTTCTAGCACAGATACGCAGTATTTT.

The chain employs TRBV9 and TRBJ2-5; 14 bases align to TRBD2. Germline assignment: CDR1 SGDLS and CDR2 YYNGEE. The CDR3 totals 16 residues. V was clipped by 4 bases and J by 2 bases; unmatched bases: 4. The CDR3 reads CASSSGLAGGQETQYF. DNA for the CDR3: TGTGCCAGCAGCTCCGGACTAGCGGGGGGTCAAGAGACCCAGTACTTC.

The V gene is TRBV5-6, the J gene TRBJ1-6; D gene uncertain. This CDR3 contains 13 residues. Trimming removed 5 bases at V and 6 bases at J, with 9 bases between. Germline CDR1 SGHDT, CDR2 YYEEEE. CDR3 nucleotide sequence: TGTGCCAGCAGGCGGAGGCGTAATTCACCCCTCCACTTT. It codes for CASRRRRNSPLHF.

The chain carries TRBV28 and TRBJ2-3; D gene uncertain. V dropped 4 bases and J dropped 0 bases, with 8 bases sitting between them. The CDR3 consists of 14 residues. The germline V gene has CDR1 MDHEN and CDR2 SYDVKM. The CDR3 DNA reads TGTGCCAGCAGTTCGGATTTTAGCACAGATACGCAGTATTTT. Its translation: CASSSDFSTDTQYF.

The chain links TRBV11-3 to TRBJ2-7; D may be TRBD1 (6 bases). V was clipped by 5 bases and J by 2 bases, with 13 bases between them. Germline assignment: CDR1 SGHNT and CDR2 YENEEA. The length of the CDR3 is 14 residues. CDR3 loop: CASSNNRVPYEQYF. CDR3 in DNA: TGTGCCAGCAGCAACAACAGGGTACCCTACGAGCAGTACTTC.

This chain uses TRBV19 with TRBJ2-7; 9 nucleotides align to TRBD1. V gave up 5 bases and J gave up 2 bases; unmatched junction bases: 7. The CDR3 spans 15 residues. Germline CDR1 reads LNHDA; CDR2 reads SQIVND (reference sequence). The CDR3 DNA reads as TGTGCCAGTAGTCTCCCCGGGACAGGGACCTACGAGCAGTACTTC. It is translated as CASSLPGTGTYEQYF.

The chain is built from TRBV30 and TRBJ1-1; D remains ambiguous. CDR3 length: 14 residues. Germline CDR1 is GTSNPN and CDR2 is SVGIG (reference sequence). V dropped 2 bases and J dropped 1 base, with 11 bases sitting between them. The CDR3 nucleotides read TGTGCCTGGAGTTTGGTGGCAGAGAACACTGAAGCTTTCTTT. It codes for CAWSLVAENTEAFF.

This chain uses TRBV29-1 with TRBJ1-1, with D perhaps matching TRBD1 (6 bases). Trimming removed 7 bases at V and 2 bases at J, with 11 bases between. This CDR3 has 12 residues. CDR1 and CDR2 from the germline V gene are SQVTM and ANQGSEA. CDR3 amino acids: CSGTGFNTEAFF. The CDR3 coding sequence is TGCAGCGGAACAGGGTTTAACACTGAAGCTTTCTTT.

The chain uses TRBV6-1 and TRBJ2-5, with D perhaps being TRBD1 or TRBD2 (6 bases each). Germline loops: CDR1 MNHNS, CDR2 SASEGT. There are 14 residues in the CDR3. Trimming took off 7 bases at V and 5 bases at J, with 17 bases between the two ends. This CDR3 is CASTRRGAIETQYF. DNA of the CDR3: TGTGCCAGCACCAGAAGGGGGGCCATTGAGACCCAGTACTTC.

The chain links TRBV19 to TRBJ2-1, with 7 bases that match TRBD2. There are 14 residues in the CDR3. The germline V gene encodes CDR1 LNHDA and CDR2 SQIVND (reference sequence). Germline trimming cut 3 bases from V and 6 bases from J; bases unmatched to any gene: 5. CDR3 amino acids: CASSMGLPTNEQFF. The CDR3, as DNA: TGTGCCAGTAGTATGGGACTACCTACCAATGAGCAGTTCTTC.

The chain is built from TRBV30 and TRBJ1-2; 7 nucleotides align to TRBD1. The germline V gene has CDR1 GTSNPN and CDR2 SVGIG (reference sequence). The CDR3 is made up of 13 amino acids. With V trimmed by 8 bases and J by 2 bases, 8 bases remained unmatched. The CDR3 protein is CALGQDINYGYTF. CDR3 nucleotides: TGTGCCCTTGGACAGGATATAAACTATGGCTACACCTTC.

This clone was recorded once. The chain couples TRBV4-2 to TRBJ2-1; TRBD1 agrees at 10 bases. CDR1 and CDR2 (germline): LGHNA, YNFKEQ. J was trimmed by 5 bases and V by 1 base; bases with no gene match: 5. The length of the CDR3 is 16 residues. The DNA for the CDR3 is TGTGCCAGCAGCCAAGGAGTTGGGACAGGGGACAATGAGCAGTTCTTC. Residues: CASSQGVGTGDNEQFF.

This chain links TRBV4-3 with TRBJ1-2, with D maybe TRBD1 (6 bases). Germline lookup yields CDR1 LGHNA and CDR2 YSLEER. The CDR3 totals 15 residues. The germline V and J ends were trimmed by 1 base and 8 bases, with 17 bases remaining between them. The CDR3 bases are TGCGCCAGCAGCCAAGTGGGAGGGGGTGTAGGAGGCTACACCTTC. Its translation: CASSQVGGGVGGYTF.

As DNA, the CDR3 is TGTGCCAGCAGTTTGCGAGGACTACCCCCTGAGCAGTTCTTC. Its translation is CASSLRGLPPEQFF. The chain links TRBV2 to TRBJ2-1; D may be TRBD2 (6 bases). The CDR3 covers 14 residues. The V end was cut by 5 bases, the J end by 9 bases, with 17 bases between. CDR1 and CDR2 (germline): SNHLY, FYNNEI.

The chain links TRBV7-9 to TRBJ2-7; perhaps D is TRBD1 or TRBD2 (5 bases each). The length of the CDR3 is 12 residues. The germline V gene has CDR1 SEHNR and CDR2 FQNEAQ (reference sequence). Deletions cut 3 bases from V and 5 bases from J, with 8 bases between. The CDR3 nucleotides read TGTGCCAGCAGCTTTGAGGGGAACGAGCAGTACTTC. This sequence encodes CASSFEGNEQYF. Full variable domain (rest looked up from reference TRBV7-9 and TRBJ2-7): DTGVSQNPRHKITKRGQNVTFRCDPISEHNRLYWYRQTLGQGPEFLTYFQNEAQLEKSRLLSDRFSAERPKGSFSTLEIQRTEQGDSAMYLCASSFEGNEQYFGPGTRLTVT.

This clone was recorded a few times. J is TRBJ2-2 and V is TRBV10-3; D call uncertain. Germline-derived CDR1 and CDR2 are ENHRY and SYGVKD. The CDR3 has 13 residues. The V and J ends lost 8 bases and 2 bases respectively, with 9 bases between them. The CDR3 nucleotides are TGTGCCATCGAGGCTTCTAACACCGGGGAGCTGTTTTTT. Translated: CAIEASNTGELFF.

The CDR3 nucleotides read TGTGCCAGCAACCCGATCCTGGGACTTACGTCCTACGAGCAGTACTTC. The encoded protein is CASNPILGLTSYEQYF. The chain couples TRBV5-8 to TRBJ2-7; D perhaps matches TRBD2 (6 bases). CDR3 length: 16 residues. Trimming stripped 6 bases from V and 1 base from J, with 20 bases between. Germline CDR1 SGHTS, CDR2 YDEGEE.

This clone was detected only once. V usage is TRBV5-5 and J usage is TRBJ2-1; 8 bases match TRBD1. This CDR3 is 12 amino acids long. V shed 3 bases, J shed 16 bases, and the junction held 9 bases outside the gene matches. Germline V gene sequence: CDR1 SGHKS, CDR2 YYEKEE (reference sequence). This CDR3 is CASSSETGDQFF. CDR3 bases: TGTGCCAGCAGCTCGGAGACAGGGGATCAATTCTTC.

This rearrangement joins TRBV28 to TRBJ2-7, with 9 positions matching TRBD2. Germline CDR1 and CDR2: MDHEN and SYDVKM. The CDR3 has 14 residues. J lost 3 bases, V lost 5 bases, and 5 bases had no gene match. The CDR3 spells CASSTLAGNYEQYF. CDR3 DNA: TGTGCCAGCAGTACACTAGCGGGTAACTACGAGCAGTACTTC.

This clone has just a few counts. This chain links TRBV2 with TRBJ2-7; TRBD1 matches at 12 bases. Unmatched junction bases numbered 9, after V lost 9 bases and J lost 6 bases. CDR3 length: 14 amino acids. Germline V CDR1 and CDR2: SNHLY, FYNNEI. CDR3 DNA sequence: TGTGCCAGAGAGGGGGGGACAGGGGGCCCCGAGCAGTACTTC. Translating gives CAREGGTGGPEQYF.